This T cell receptor beta chain came from a study of blood T cell repertoires in COVID-19. Across the whole study: Nucleic acid was either cDNA or gDNA, and it came from T cells, B-cell-depleted T cells, or PBMCs.

Those enrolled, adults aged about 18 to 89 years, came from fewer than 25 US areas. Membership in each cohort depended on participant-reported clinical history. Either two negative PCRs, clearance, or symptom resolution qualified Cohort 3 donors as recovered. Trimming removed 5 bases at V and 5 bases at J, with 16 bases between. The V gene's germline CDR1 is SGHDT and CDR2 YYEEEE. CDR3 length equals 14 residues. Libraries were prepared by immunoSEQ multiplex PCR; TCRdb keeps only in-frame clonotypes and omits some of them. The data hold around 300,000 clones, with roughly 87% observed a single time. The rearrangement links TRBV5-6 to TRBJ1-2; D unresolved. Sequenced: PBMCs or T cells enriched from blood (not recorded which). This clonotype was obtained from a woman aged 25 to 39 who had recovered from COVID-19. The CDR3 loop reads CASSLSGRRYGYTF. As DNA, the CDR3 is TGTGCCAGCAGTTTATCGGGTCGGCGGTATGGCTACACCTTC.